This TCR beta chain was sequenced in a study of CD8 T cells in ankylosing spondylitis. Trimming removed 2 bases at V and 5 bases at J, with 9 bases between. This CDR3 is 13 amino acids long. TCRdb used MiXCR to reprocess the 5' RACE reads, holding one entry per CDR3 protein. Here the sample spans 300,000 to 400,000 distinct CDR3 sequences, about 15% being singletons. This TCR was sampled from a male donor with ankylosing spondylitis or in good health (not recorded which). This chain connects TRBV12-3 or TRBV12-4 to TRBJ2-5; D gene uncertain. Material: blood, either unsorted or a sorted T cell fraction (not recorded which). The CDR3 DNA sequence: TGTGCCAGCAGTTTACGGGCCTCCGAGACCCAGTACTTC. Protein product: CASSLRASETQYF.